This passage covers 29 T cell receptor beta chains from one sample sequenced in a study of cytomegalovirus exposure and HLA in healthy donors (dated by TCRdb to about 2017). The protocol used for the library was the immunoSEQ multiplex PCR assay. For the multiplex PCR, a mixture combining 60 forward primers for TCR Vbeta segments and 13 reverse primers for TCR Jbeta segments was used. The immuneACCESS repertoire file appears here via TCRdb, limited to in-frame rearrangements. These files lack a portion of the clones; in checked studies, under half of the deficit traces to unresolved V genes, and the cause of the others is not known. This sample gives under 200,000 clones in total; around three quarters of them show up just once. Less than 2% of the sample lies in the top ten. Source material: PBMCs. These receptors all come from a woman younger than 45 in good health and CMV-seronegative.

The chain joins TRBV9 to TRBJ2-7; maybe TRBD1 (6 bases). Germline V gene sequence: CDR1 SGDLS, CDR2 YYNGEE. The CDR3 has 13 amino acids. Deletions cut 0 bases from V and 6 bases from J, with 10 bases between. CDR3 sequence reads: CASSVGRGSEQYF. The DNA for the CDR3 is TGTGCCAGCAGCGTAGGTAGGGGGTCCGAGCAGTACTTC.

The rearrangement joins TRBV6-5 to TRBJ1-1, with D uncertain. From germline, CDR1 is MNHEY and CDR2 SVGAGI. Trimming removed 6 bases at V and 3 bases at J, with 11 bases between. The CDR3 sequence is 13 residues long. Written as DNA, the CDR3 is TGTGCCAGCAGCCGCCGGGAGGACACTGAAGCTTTCTTT. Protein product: CASSRREDTEAFF.

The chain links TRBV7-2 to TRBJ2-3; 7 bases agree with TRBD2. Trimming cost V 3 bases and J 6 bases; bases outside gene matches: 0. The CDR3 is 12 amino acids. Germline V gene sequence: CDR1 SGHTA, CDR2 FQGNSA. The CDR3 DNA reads TGTGCCAGCAGCTTTAGCGGGGATACGCAGTATTTT. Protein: CASSFSGDTQYF. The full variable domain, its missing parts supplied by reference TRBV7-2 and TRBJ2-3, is GAGVSQSPSNKVTEKGKDVELRCDPISGHTALYWYRQSLGQGLEFLIYFQGNSAPDKSGLPSDRFSAERTGGSVSTLTIQRTQQEDSAVYLCASSFSGDTQYFGPGTRLTVL.

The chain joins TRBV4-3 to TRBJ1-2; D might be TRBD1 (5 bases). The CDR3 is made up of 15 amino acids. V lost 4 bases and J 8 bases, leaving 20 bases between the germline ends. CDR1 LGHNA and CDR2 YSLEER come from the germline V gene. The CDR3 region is CASSLGTSSHGGYTF. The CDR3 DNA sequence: TGCGCCAGCAGCCTTGGGACTTCCTCCCACGGAGGCTACACCTTC.

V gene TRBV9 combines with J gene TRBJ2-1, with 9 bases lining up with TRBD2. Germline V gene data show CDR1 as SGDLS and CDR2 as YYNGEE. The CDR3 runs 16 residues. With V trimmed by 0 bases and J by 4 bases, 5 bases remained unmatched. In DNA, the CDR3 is TGTGCCAGCAGCGTAGTAGGAGCGGGGGGTTACAATGAGCAGTTCTTC. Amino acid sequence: CASSVVGAGGYNEQFF.

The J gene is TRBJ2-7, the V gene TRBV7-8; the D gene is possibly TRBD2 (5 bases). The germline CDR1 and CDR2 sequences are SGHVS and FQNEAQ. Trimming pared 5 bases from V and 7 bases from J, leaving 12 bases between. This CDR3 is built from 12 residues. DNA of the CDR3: TGTGCCAGCAGCCCTCTGGGAGTTGAGCAGTACTTC. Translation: CASSPLGVEQYF. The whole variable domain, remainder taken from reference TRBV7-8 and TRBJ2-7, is GAGVSQSPRYKVAKRGQDVALRCDPISGHVSLFWYQQALGQGPEFLTYFQNEAQLDKSGLPSDRFFAERPEGSVSTLKIQRTQQEDSAVYLCASSPLGVEQYFGPGTRLTVT.

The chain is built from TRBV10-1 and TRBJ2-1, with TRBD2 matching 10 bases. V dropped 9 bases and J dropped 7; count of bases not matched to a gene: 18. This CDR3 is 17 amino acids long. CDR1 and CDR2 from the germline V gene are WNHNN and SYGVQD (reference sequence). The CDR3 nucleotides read TGCGCCAGGATCTGGTTTTTGGCTAGCGGGAGTGGGAATGAGCAGTTCTTC. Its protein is CARIWFLASGSGNEQFF.

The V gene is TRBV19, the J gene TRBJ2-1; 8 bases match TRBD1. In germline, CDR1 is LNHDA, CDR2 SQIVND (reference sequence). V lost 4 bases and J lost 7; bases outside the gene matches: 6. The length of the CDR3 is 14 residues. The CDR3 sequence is CASSTRTGLNEQFF. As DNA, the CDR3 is TGTGCCAGTAGTACAAGGACAGGGTTGAATGAGCAGTTCTTC. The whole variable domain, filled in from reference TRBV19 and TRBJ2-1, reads DGGITQSPKYLFRKEGQNVTLSCEQNLNHDAMYWYRQDPGQGLRLIYYSQIVNDFQKGDIAEGYSVSREKKESFPLTVTSAQKNPTAFYLCASSTRTGLNEQFFGPGTRLTVL.

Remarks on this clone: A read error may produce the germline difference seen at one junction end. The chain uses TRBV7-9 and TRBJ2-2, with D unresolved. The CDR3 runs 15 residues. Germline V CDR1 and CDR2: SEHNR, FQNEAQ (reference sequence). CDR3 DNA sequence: TGTTCCAGCAGCTTAGGAGAACCGAACACCGGGGAGCTGTTTTTT. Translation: CSSSLGEPNTGELFF.

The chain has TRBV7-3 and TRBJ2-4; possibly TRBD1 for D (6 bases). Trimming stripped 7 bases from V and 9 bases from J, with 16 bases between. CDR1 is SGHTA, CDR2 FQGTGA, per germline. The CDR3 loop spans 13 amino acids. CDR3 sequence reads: CASNEDSRIIQYF. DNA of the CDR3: TGTGCCAGCAACGAGGACAGTAGAATCATTCAGTACTTC.

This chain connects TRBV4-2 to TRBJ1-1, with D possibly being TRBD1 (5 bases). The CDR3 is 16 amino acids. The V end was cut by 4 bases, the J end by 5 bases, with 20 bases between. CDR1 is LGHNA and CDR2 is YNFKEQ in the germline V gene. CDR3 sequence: CASSPLGAGRETEAFF. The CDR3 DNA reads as TGTGCCAGCAGCCCCTTAGGTGCAGGGCGGGAAACTGAAGCTTTCTTT.

The chain's CDR3 is CASSLLAGSGETQYF. The DNA for the CDR3 is TGTGCCAGCAGCTTACTAGCGGGGAGTGGGGAGACCCAGTACTTC. The J gene is TRBJ2-5, the V gene TRBV7-9, with 9 bases lining up with TRBD2. The ends lost 2 bases at V and 5 bases at J; junction bases unmatched: 6. Germline loops: CDR1 SEHNR, CDR2 FQNEAQ (reference sequence). This CDR3 comprises 15 residues.

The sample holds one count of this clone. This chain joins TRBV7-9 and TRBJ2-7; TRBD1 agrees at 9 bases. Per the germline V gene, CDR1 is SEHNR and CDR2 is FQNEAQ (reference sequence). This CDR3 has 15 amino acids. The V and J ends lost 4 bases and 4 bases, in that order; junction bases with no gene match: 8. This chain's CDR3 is CASSSPGQGKYEQYF. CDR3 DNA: TGTGCCAGCAGCTCGCCGGGACAGGGTAAATACGAGCAGTACTTC.

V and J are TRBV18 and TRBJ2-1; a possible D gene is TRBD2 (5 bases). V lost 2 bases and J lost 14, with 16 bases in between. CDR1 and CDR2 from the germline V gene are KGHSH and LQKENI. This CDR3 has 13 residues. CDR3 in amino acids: CASSPAEGGREFF. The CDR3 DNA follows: TGTGCCAGCTCACCAGCCGAAGGAGGACGGGAGTTCTTC.

CDR3: CAWSRDRANEKLFF. As DNA, the CDR3 is TGTGCCTGGAGTCGGGACAGGGCTAATGAAAAACTGTTTTTT. V and J are TRBV30 and TRBJ1-4, with 9 bases that match TRBD1. V dropped 2 bases and J dropped 3; count of bases not matched to a gene: 1. The CDR3 is 14 amino acids. The germline CDR1 and CDR2 sequences are GTSNPN and SVGIG (reference sequence).

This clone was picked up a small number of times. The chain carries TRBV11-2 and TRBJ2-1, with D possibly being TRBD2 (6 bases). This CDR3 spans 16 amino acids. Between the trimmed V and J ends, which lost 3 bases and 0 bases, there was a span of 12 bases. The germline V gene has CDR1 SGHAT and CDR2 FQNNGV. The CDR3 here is CASSFGGESSYNEQFF. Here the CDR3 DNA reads TGTGCCAGCAGCTTCGGGGGAGAGTCCTCCTACAATGAGCAGTTCTTC.

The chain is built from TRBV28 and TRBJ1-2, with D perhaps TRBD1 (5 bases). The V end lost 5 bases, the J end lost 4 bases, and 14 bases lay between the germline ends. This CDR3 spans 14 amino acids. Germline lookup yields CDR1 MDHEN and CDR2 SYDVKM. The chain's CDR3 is CASSPRAGIYGYTF. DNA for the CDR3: TGTGCCAGCAGTCCCCGCGCAGGGATCTATGGCTACACCTTC.

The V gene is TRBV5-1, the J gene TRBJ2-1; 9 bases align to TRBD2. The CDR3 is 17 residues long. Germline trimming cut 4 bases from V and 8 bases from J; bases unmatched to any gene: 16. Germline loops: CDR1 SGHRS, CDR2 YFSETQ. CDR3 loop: CASSQTISGSTIDEQFF. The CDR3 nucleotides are TGCGCCAGCAGCCAAACGATTAGCGGGAGCACAATCGATGAGCAGTTCTTC. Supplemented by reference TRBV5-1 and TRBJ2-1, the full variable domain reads KAGVTQTPRYLIKTRGQQVTLSCSPISGHRSVSWYQQTPGQGLQFLFEYFSETQRNKGNFPGRFSGRQFSNSRSEMNVSTLELGDSALYLCASSQTISGSTIDEQFFGPGTRLTVL.

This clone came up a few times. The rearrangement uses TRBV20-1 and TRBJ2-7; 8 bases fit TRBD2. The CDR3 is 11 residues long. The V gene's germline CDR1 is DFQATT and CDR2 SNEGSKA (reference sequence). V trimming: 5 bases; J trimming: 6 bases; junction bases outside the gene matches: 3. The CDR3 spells CSAHREGEQYF. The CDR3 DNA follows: TGCAGTGCTCACCGGGAGGGCGAGCAGTACTTC.

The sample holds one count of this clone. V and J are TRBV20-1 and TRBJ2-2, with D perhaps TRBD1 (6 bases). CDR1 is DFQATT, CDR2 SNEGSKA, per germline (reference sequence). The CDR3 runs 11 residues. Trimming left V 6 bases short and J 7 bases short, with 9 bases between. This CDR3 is CSAEDSGELFF. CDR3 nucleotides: TGCAGTGCCGAGGACAGCGGGGAGCTGTTTTTT.

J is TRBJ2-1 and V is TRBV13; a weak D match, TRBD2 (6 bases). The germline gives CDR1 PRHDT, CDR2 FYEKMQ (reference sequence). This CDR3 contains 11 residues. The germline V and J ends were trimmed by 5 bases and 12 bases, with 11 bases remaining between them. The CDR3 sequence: CASSDWRGQFF. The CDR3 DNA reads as TGTGCCAGCAGCGATTGGAGGGGGCAGTTCTTC.

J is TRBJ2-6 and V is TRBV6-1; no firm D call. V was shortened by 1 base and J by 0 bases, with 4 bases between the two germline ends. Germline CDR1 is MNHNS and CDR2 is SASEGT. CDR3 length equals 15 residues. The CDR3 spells CASSEDNSGANVLTF. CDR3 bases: TGTGCCAGCAGTGAAGACAACTCTGGGGCCAACGTCCTGACTTTC.

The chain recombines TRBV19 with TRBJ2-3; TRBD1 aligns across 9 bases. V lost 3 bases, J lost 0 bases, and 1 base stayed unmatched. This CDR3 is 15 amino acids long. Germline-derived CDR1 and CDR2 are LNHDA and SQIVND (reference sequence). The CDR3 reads CASSIGTGSTDTQYF. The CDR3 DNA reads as TGTGCCAGTAGTATTGGGACAGGGAGCACAGATACGCAGTATTTT.

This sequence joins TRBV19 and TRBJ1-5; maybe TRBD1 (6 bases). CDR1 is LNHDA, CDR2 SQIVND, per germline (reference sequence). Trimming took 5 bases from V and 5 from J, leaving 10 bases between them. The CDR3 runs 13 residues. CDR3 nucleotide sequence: TGTGCCAGTAGTTACAGGGACCATCAGCCCCAGCATTTT. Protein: CASSYRDHQPQHF.

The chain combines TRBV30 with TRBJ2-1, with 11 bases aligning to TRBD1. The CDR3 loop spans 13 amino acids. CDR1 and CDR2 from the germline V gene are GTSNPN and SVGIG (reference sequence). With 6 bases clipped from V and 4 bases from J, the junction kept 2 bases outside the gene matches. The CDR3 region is CACGQGAYNEQFF. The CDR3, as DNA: TGTGCCTGCGGACAGGGGGCTTACAATGAGCAGTTCTTC.

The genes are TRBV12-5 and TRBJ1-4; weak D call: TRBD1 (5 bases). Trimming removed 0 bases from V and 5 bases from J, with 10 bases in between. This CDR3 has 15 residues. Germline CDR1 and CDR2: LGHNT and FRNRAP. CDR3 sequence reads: CASGLVGANNEKLFF. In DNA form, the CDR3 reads TGTGCTAGTGGTTTGGTTGGGGCCAACAATGAAAAACTGTTTTTT.

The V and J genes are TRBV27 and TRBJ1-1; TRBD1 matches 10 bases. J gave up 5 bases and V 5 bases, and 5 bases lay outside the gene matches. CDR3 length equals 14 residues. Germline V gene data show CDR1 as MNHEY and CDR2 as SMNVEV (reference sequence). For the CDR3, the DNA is TGTGCCAGCAGTAGAGACAGGGGGCGAACTGAAGCTTTCTTT. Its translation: CASSRDRGRTEAFF.

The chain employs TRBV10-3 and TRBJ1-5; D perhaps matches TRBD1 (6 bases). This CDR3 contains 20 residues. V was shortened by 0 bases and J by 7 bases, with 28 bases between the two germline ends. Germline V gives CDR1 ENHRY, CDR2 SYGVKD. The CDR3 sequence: CAISESGFGPLQGALQPQHF. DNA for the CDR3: TGTGCCATCAGTGAGTCGGGTTTTGGGCCCCTACAGGGAGCGTTACAGCCCCAGCATTTT.

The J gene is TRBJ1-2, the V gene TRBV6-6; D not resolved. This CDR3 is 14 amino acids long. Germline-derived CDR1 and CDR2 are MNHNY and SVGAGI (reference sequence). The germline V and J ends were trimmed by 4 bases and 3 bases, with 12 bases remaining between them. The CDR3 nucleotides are TGTGCCAGCAGTTCCCGAGCTTCGGACTATGGCTACACCTTC. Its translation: CASSSRASDYGYTF.